Detailed here is one T cell receptor (beta chain). The entry originates in a study of blood T cell repertoires in COVID-19. Study-level background: The study drew acute and convalescent COVID-19 samples from the United States, Italy and Spain.

V was shortened by 5 bases and J by 4 bases, with 12 bases between the two germline ends. From germline, CDR1 is MNHEY and CDR2 SMNVEV (reference sequence). The CDR3 spans 13 residues. The study drew participants aged about 18 to 95 years from some 24 US areas. Exposed participants came across a COVID-19 case within 2 weeks before study entry. Original methodology: Reference gene primers were amplified, and this amplification served to estimate nucleated cell counts. Measured with immunoSEQ multiplex PCR; TCRdb has only the in-frame clones, and not every one. V and J calls and clone size are given by that table; D and trimming were obtained from the DNA. The sample has about 320,000 clones, roughly 90% seen once.

The chain links TRBV27 to TRBJ2-7; maybe TRBD1 (6 bases). Sequenced material: PBMCs or T cells enriched from blood (not recorded which). The TCR sequence derives from a woman aged 25 to 39 who had been exposed to COVID-19. CDR3 DNA sequence: TGTGCCAGCAGTCCCACAGGGAGATACGAGCAGTACTTC. Encoded protein: CASSPTGRYEQYF.